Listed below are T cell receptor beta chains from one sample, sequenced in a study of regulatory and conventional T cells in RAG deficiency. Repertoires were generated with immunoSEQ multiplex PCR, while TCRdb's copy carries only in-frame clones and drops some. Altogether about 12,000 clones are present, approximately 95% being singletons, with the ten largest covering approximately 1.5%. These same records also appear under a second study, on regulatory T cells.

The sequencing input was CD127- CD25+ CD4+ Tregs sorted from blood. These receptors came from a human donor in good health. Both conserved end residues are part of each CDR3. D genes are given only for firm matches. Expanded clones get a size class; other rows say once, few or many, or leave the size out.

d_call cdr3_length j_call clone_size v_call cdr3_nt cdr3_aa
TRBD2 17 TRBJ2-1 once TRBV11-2 TGTGCCAGCAGCCCCTGGGCTAGCGGGGGGACCTACAATGAGCAGTTCTTC CASSPWASGGTYNEQFF
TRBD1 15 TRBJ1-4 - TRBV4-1 TGCGCCAGCAGCCCCCTGGGACAGGGAAATGAAAAACTGTTTTTT CASSPLGQGNEKLFF
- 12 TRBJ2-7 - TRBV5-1 TGCGCCAGCAGCTTCAGCTCCTACGAGCAGTACTTC CASSFSSYEQYF
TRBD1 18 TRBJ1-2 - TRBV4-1 TGCGCCAGCAGCCAAGTTTTCGGTCGGGACAGGGCTTTCTATGGCTACACCTTC CASSQVFGRDRAFYGYTF
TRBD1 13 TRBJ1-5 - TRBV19 TGTGCCAGTGACTGGGACAGGGTTCAGCCCCAGCATTTT CASDWDRVQPQHF
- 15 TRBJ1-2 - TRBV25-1 TGTGCCAGCAGTCTAGACCGCGAAGCTAACTATGGCTACACCTTC CASSLDREANYGYTF
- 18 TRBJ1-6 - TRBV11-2 TGTGCCAGCAGCTTAGATCACGCCAGAGGGCCCTATAATTCACCCCTCCACTTT CASSLDHARGPYNSPLHF
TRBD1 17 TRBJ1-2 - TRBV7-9 TGTGCCAGCAGCCGCCGGGACAGGGACCATACTAACTATGGCTACACCTTC CASSRRDRDHTNYGYTF
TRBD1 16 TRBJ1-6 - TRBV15 TGTGCCACCAGGGTAACAGGGGCGGTCGGTAATTCACCCCTCCACTTT CATRVTGAVGNSPLHF
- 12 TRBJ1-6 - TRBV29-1 TGCAGCGTTGGTGAGGGAAATTCACCCCTCCACTTT CSVGEGNSPLHF
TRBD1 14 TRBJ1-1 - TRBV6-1 TGTGCCAGCAGTTCGGACAGGGGGTACACTGAAGCTTTCTTT CASSSDRGYTEAFF
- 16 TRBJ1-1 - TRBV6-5 TGTGCCAGCAGTTACGTCGGGGGGCGCGTGAACACTGAAGCTTTCTTT CASSYVGGRVNTEAFF
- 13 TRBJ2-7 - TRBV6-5 TGTGCCAGCAGTTACTCGCCGGTCTACGAGCAGTACTTC CASSYSPVYEQYF
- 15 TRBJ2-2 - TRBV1 TGCACCAGCAGCCAAGAGGACAGGGAGACCGGGGAGCTGTTTTTT CTSSQEDRETGELFF
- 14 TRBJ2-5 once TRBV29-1 TGCAGCGTTGAAGCTCAGGGTGGCCAAGAGACCCAGTACTTC CSVEAQGGQETQYF
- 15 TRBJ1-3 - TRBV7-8 TGTGCCAGCAGCCCCCCTCGGGTCTCTGGAAACACCATATATTTT CASSPPRVSGNTIYF
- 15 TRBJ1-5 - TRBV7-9 TGTGCCAGCAGCTTAATGGGACTGGGAGGGGAGCCCCAGCATTTT CASSLMGLGGEPQHF
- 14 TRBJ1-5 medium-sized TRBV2 TGTGCCAGCAACCCGACAGGCAGCAATCAGCCCCAGCATTTT CASNPTGSNQPQHF
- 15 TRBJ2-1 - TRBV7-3 TGTGCCAGCAGCTTACCGGGATCCAGTCGCAATGAGCAGTTCTTC CASSLPGSSRNEQFF
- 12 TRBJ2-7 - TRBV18 TGTGCCAGCTCACCAACAGTCAGCGAGCAGTACTTC CASSPTVSEQYF
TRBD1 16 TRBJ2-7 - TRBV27 TGTGCCAGCAGTTTATTCTTTTCGGGACAGGGCTACGAGCAGTACTTC CASSLFFSGQGYEQYF
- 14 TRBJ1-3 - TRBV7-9 TGTGCCAGCAGCTTAGGGGGCGCTGGAAACACCATATATTTT CASSLGGAGNTIYF
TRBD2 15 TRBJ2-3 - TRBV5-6 TGTGCCAGCAGCTTTGGCGGGGGGCCGGGAGATACGCAGTATTTT CASSFGGGPGDTQYF
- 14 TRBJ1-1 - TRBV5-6 TGTGCCAGCAGCTTGGGGGTGCGGGGCACTGAAGCTTTCTTT CASSLGVRGTEAFF
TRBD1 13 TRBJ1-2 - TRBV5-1 TGCGCCAGCAGCTCCCCGGGACAGAGGGGCTACACCTTC CASSSPGQRGYTF
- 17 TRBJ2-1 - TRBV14 TGTGCCAGCAGCCAAGATACCCAGGGGTGGACCTACAATGAGCAGTTCTTC CASSQDTQGWTYNEQFF
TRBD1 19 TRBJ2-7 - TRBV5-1 TGCGCCAGCAGCCCCCAACCACCCGGGGCACAGGGGATTCCCTACGAGCAGTACTTC CASSPQPPGAQGIPYEQYF
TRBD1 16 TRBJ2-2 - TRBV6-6 TGTGCCAGCAGTCTGAAGGACAGGGGATGGGACGGGGAGCTGTTTTTT CASSLKDRGWDGELFF
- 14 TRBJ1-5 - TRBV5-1 TGCGCCAGCAGCTTGATCTGGGCCGATCAGCCCCAGCATTTT CASSLIWADQPQHF
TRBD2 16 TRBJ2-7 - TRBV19 TGTGCCAGTAGTATAAGTCTAGCGGGGGCCTCCTACGAGCAGTACTTC CASSISLAGASYEQYF
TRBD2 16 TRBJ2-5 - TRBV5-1 TGCGCCAGCAGCCCACTTCTAGCGGGGGGCTCGGAGACCCAGTACTTC CASSPLLAGGSETQYF
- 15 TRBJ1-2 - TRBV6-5 TGTGCCAGCAGTTACACAACGGGGGACTCCTTGGGCTACACCTTC CASSYTTGDSLGYTF
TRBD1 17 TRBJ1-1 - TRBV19 TGTGCCAGTAGTATAGATTTACCGGGACAGCACAACACTGAAGCTTTCTTT CASSIDLPGQHNTEAFF